Shown below are 4 T cell receptor beta chains from a single sample sequenced in a study of blood T cells in healthy people across ages. It was with a sample-barcoded 5' primer and a J-beta primer mix that a second PCR of roughly 6 to 12 cycles was run. Via MiXCR, TCRdb re-called the 5' RACE reads, giving one row per CDR3 protein. The sample includes just under 550,000 distinct CDR3 sequences, more than 20% of them seen just once. The sample was also reused in another study, on T cells of mothers and their children.

The source material was blood. The receptors here all came from a boy under 18 in good health.

This clonotype was picked up a small number of times. The V and J genes are TRBV27 and TRBJ1-4; 9 bases are a match to TRBD1. J lost 8 bases, V lost 6 bases, and 10 bases had no gene match. Germline assignment: CDR1 MNHEY and CDR2 SMNVEV (reference sequence). The CDR3 spans 15 residues. The CDR3 loop is CASSGVGQGREKLFF. CDR3 sequence (DNA): TGTGCCAGCAGCGGCGTGGGACAGGGTAGAGAAAAACTGTTTTTT.

The chain is built from TRBV7-9 and TRBJ2-1; TRBD1 matches at 7 bases. The J call may be faulty, since TRBJ2-5 better matches the DNA end. Looked up from germline, CDR1 is SEHNR and CDR2 is FQNEAQ (reference sequence). The CDR3 loop spans 16 amino acids. The CDR3 is CASSSSGTAAQETQYF. Written as DNA, the CDR3 is TGTGCCAGCAGCTCCTCCGGGACAGCCGCCCAAGAGACCCAGTACTTC.

This clonotype was seen ten or more times. The V and J genes are TRBV7-8 and TRBJ2-2; D is unresolved. This CDR3 has 14 residues. The V end lost 0 bases, the J end lost 0 bases, and 2 bases lay between the germline ends. Germline CDR1 and CDR2: SGHVS and FQNEAQ. DNA of the CDR3: TGTGCCAGCAGCTTAGCTGCGAACACCGGGGAGCTGTTTTTT. Its protein product is CASSLAANTGELFF. The complete variable domain, with remaining parts taken from reference TRBV7-8 and TRBJ2-2, reads GAGVSQSPRYKVAKRGQDVALRCDPISGHVSLFWYQQALGQGPEFLTYFQNEAQLDKSGLPSDRFFAERPEGSVSTLKIQRTQQEDSAVYLCASSLAANTGELFFGEGSRLTVL.

This clonotype turned up a few times. One base away lies a much larger clone, so this may be a sequencing read error. This chain joins TRBV5-1 and TRBJ2-5; D unresolved. The DNA end favors TRBJ2-1, so the J call may be wrong. CDR1 is SGHRS, CDR2 YFSETQ, per germline. This CDR3 is 11 amino acids long. The CDR3 protein is CASSFTYEQFF. Here the CDR3 DNA reads TGCGCCAGCAGCTTCACTTATGAGCAGTTCTTC.